A single sample gave rise to the 32 T cell receptor beta chains below, sequenced in a study of cytomegalovirus exposure and HLA in healthy donors. The PCR had 60 Vbeta and 13 Jbeta primers. The method was immunoSEQ multiplex PCR; TCRdb's version includes in-frame clones alone and lacks a portion of them. The sample carries roughly 200,000 clones, 70% to 75% recorded once. The specimen sequenced was PBMCs. The receptor source for this set is a male donor in good health and CMV-seronegative.

The rearrangement uses TRBV5-8 and TRBJ2-3; 8 bases agree with TRBD1. CDR1 SGHTS and CDR2 YDEGEE come from the germline V gene. Trimming removed 3 bases from V and 10 bases from J; junction bases left unmatched: 7. The CDR3 is made up of 13 amino acids. The CDR3 sequence is CASSWMTGEAQYF. The CDR3 DNA is TGTGCCAGCAGCTGGATGACAGGGGAGGCGCAGTATTTT.

V and J are TRBV7-9 and TRBJ2-1; TRBD2 matches at 12 bases. The CDR3 runs 15 residues. Germline V CDR1 and CDR2: SEHNR, FQNEAQ (reference sequence). J was trimmed by 7 bases and V by 3 bases; bases with no gene match: 4. DNA for the CDR3: TGTGCCAGCAGCTTTTACCTAGCGGGGGGGAATGAGCAGTTCTTC. Translated: CASSFYLAGGNEQFF.

As regards this clone: Within the sample, other DNA sequences also encode this same CDR3. This chain connects TRBV30 to TRBJ1-6, with TRBD1 matching 10 bases. The germline gives CDR1 GTSNPN, CDR2 SVGIG (reference sequence). This CDR3 is 15 amino acids long. The V segment lost 0 bases and the J segment 6 bases; nucleotides outside the gene matches: 2. The CDR3 nucleotides read TGTGCCTGGAGTGTAAGGGACAGGGGTAATTCACCCCTCCACTTT. Protein product: CAWSVRDRGNSPLHF.

This clone appeared a few times. The V call is TRBV30, the J call TRBJ1-5, with D possibly TRBD1 on 6 matching bases. The CDR3 extends over 14 amino acids. From germline, CDR1 is GTSNPN and CDR2 SVGIG (reference sequence). CDR3 loop: CATGVGAGAQPQHF. In DNA form, the CDR3 reads TGTGCTACTGGAGTAGGGGCAGGGGCCCAGCCCCAGCATTTT.

V gene TRBV6-1 combines with J gene TRBJ1-5, with 11 bases aligning to TRBD1. With 6 bases clipped from V and 3 bases from J, the junction kept 4 bases outside the gene matches. The CDR3 consists of 15 residues. The germline CDR1 and CDR2 sequences are MNHNS and SASEGT. In DNA, the CDR3 is TGTGCCAGCAGCCTGGACAGGGGGCACAATCAGCCCCAGCATTTT. This sequence encodes CASSLDRGHNQPQHF.

V and J are TRBV4-3 and TRBJ1-6; D is uncertain. Germline CDR1 and CDR2: LGHNA and YSLEER. The CDR3 extends over 15 amino acids. Trimming pared 4 bases from V and 0 bases from J, leaving 7 bases between. The CDR3, as DNA: TGCGCCAGCAGCCGATCGAGCTCCTATAATTCACCCCTCCACTTT. It encodes CASSRSSSYNSPLHF.

This clone was counted a single time. The rearrangement joins TRBV28 to TRBJ2-3; possibly TRBD1 for D (5 bases). V was pared by 8 bases and J by 2 bases, with 14 bases between. Looked up from germline, CDR1 is MDHEN and CDR2 is SYDVKM. The CDR3 is 14 amino acids. In DNA form, the CDR3 reads TGTGCCAGCGGGGCGCATGGGCCCACAGATACGCAGTATTTT. It is translated as CASGAHGPTDTQYF.

The V call is TRBV5-1, the J call TRBJ2-5; 12 positions match TRBD2. The CDR3 covers 16 residues. The junction had 7 bases not matched to a gene; V was cut back by 0 bases and J by 7 bases. Germline V CDR1 and CDR2: SGHRS, YFSETQ. CDR3 DNA: TGCGCCAGCAGCTTGGCGCTAGCGGGGGGGTCCGGGACCCAGTACTTC. It specifies CASSLALAGGSGTQYF.

This chain joins TRBV6-5 and TRBJ1-3; possibly TRBD1 for D (5 bases). The CDR3 has 14 amino acids. The germline V gene encodes CDR1 MNHEY and CDR2 SVGAGI. V lost 6 bases, J lost 0 bases, and 9 bases lay in between. CDR3 bases: TGTGCCAGCAGCTACGACAGCTCTGGAAACACCATATATTTT. Its protein is CASSYDSSGNTIYF.

The chain joins TRBV5-4 to TRBJ2-2, with D perhaps TRBD2 (7 bases). CDR3 length equals 16 residues. The V end lost 0 bases, the J end lost 7 bases, and 16 bases lay between the germline ends. Germline assignment: CDR1 SGHNT and CDR2 YYREEE (reference sequence). Here the CDR3 DNA reads TGTGCCAGCAGCTTGGCACGGGGGGCGGGAGACGGGGAGCTGTTTTTT. Amino acid sequence: CASSLARGAGDGELFF.

CDR3 amino acids: CASSGDRYTGELFF. The CDR3 nucleotides are TGTGCCAGCAGCGGAGACAGATACACCGGGGAGCTGTTTTTT. This rearrangement joins TRBV6-5 to TRBJ2-2; the D gene is possibly TRBD1 (5 bases). In germline, CDR1 is MNHEY, CDR2 SVGAGI. Trimming removed 6 bases at V and 3 bases at J, with 11 bases between. CDR3 length equals 14 residues.

V usage is TRBV2 and J usage is TRBJ2-5; 13 positions match TRBD2. Germline V gene lookup returns CDR1 SNHLY and CDR2 FYNNEI. The CDR3 extends over 15 amino acids. J lost 4 bases, V lost 7 bases, and 6 bases had no gene match. CDR3 nucleotides: TGTGCCAGCAATCTACTAGCGGGAGGGGGAGAGACCCAGTACTTC. Translation gives CASNLLAGGGETQYF.

The chain links TRBV5-4 to TRBJ1-2; D gene uncertain. The CDR3 loop spans 15 amino acids. V was clipped by 4 bases and J by 3 bases, with 16 bases between them. Per germline, CDR1 SGHNT and CDR2 YYREEE (reference sequence). CDR3 sequence: CASSPGSGFDYGYTF. CDR3 DNA: TGTGCCAGCAGCCCCGGTTCAGGTTTCGACTATGGCTACACCTTC.

This sequence joins TRBV5-1 and TRBJ2-1, with TRBD2 identical over 8 bases. CDR1 is SGHRS, CDR2 YFSETQ, per germline. CDR3 length: 16 residues. V trimming: 7 bases; J trimming: 0 bases; junction bases outside the gene matches: 9. The CDR3 DNA follows: TGCGCCAGCGGGAAGCGGGGGTCGAGCTCCTACAATGAGCAGTTCTTC. This encodes CASGKRGSSSYNEQFF.

The rearrangement links TRBV27 to TRBJ2-5; 8 bases map to TRBD2. CDR1 and CDR2 from the germline V gene are MNHEY and SMNVEV (reference sequence). This CDR3 is 14 amino acids long. Losses at the gene ends were 10 bases for V and 2 bases for J; bases not matched to a gene: 9. The CDR3 DNA is TGTGCCACGGCGTTCGGGGGGGGGCAAGAGACCCAGTACTTC. It specifies CATAFGGGQETQYF.

This chain connects TRBV18 to TRBJ2-3; D is unresolved. The germline CDR1 and CDR2 sequences are KGHSH and LQKENI. Trimming removed 4 bases from V and 1 base from J, with 15 bases in between. This CDR3 has 16 amino acids. This CDR3 reads CASSRFIARGTDTQYF. For the CDR3, the DNA is TGTGCCAGCTCACGGTTTATCGCGCGTGGCACAGATACGCAGTATTTT.

The chain's CDR3 is CSVEVTGGGNTIYF. CDR3 DNA sequence: TGCAGCGTTGAAGTGACAGGGGGGGGAAACACCATATATTTT. This chain links TRBV29-1 with TRBJ1-3, with 9 positions matching TRBD1. The CDR3 has 14 residues. With V trimmed by 1 base and J by 4 bases, 2 bases remained unmatched. CDR1 and CDR2 (germline): SQVTM, ANQGSEA.

A remark on this clone: A read error may account for a junction end that differs from germline. The V call is TRBV6-5, the J call TRBJ2-6; D is possibly TRBD1 (5 bases). This CDR3 contains 16 residues. Germline CDR1 and CDR2: MNHEY and SVGAGI. The CDR3 nucleotides read TGTGCCAGCAGTTATTTCTTGGGGTCTGGGGCCAACGGCCTGACTTTC. Protein sequence: CASSYFLGSGANGLTF.

This chain links TRBV29-1 with TRBJ2-3; D remains ambiguous. This CDR3 is built from 12 residues. Germline CDR1 and CDR2: SQVTM and ANQGSEA. V was shortened by 5 bases and J by 14 bases, with 20 bases between the two germline ends. The CDR3 sequence: CSVNQQLLGRYF. In DNA, the CDR3 is TGCAGCGTTAACCAACAGCTTTTAGGTCGGTATTTT.

V and J are TRBV5-1 and TRBJ2-3; D gene uncertain. CDR3 length: 12 amino acids. Germline V gives CDR1 SGHRS, CDR2 YFSETQ. Trimming stripped 4 bases from V and 1 base from J, with 4 bases between. CDR3 protein: CASSPGTDTQYF. The CDR3 bases are TGCGCCAGCAGCCCGGGCACAGATACGCAGTATTTT.

This chain uses TRBV28 with TRBJ2-7, with a tentative D call TRBD2 (5 bases). Germline V gives CDR1 MDHEN, CDR2 SYDVKM. This CDR3 has 15 residues. Trimming pared 5 bases from V and 2 bases from J, leaving 16 bases between. CDR3 protein: CASSPRGSGTYEQYF. The CDR3 DNA sequence: TGTGCCAGCAGTCCTCGTGGGAGCGGAACCTACGAGCAGTACTTC.

The chain uses TRBV30 and TRBJ2-7; a possible D gene is TRBD2 (5 bases). Trimming took off 5 bases at V and 4 bases at J, with 15 bases between the two ends. There are 13 residues in the CDR3. Germline values: CDR1 GTSNPN, CDR2 SVGIG (reference sequence). The CDR3, as DNA: TGTGCCTGGCAGAAGGGCGGGTTGTACGAGCAGTACTTC. Encoded protein: CAWQKGGLYEQYF.

A single count supports this clone. The gene calls are TRBV19 and TRBJ2-6, with 11 bases matching TRBD1. Per the germline V gene, CDR1 is LNHDA and CDR2 is SQIVND (reference sequence). V shed 4 bases, J shed 3 bases, and the junction held 11 bases outside the gene matches. The CDR3 runs 19 residues. Here the CDR3 DNA reads TGTGCCAGTAGTAGAGGGGACAGGGGGGGGGTCTTTGGGGCCAACGTCCTGACTTTC. Translation gives CASSRGDRGGVFGANVLTF.

Turning to this clone: Other DNA sequences in this specimen translate into the identical CDR3. The chain joins TRBV19 to TRBJ1-2; TRBD1 matches 11 bases. Germline CDR1 and CDR2: LNHDA and SQIVND (reference sequence). V shed 5 bases and J 3 bases; nucleotides not matched to a gene: 11. The length of the CDR3 is 17 residues. The CDR3 region is CASSVGLRDRGYYGYTF. The CDR3 nucleotides are TGTGCCAGTAGTGTAGGACTCCGGGACAGGGGGTACTATGGCTACACCTTC. Supplemented by reference TRBV19 and TRBJ1-2, the full variable domain reads DGGITQSPKYLFRKEGQNVTLSCEQNLNHDAMYWYRQDPGQGLRLIYYSQIVNDFQKGDIAEGYSVSREKKESFPLTVTSAQKNPTAFYLCASSVGLRDRGYYGYTFGSGTRLTVV.

This sequence joins TRBV4-2 and TRBJ2-1; TRBD2 aligns across 8 bases. The CDR3 length is 15 residues. V was clipped by 0 bases and J by 8 bases; unmatched bases: 6. Germline CDR1 and CDR2: LGHNA and YNFKEQ. CDR3 loop: CASSQDSLAVDEQFF. The CDR3 DNA reads as TGTGCCAGCAGCCAAGATTCACTAGCGGTCGATGAGCAGTTCTTC.

About this clone: Other nucleotide sequences in the sample specify the same CDR3. The rearrangement uses TRBV9 and TRBJ1-1; a weak D match, TRBD1 (5 bases). Germline assignment: CDR1 SGDLS and CDR2 YYNGEE. The CDR3 spans 12 residues. The ends were cut back, 6 bases at V and 7 bases at J, with 13 bases in the middle. CDR3 protein: CASKQDGGEAFF. DNA for the CDR3: TGTGCCAGCAAGCAAGACGGGGGTGAAGCTTTCTTT. The full variable domain, completed using reference TRBV9 and TRBJ1-1, is DSGVTQTPKHLITATGQRVTLRCSPRSGDLSVYWYQQSLDQGLQFLIQYYNGEERAKGNILERFSAQQFPDLHSELNLSSLELGDSALYFCASKQDGGEAFFGQGTRLTVV.

The chain carries TRBV30 and TRBJ2-4; 7 nucleotides agree with TRBD1. The V gene end was trimmed by 3 bases and the J gene end by 11 bases; junction bases not matched to a gene: 7. Germline V gene sequence: CDR1 GTSNPN, CDR2 SVGIG (reference sequence). This CDR3 is 12 amino acids long. CDR3 sequence: CAWSAGTDLQYF. In nucleotides, the CDR3 is TGTGCCTGGAGCGCTGGGACAGACCTTCAGTACTTC. The full variable domain, with the rest looked up from reference TRBV30 and TRBJ2-4, is SQTIHQWPATLVQPVGSPLSLECTVEGTSNPNLYWYRQAAGRGLQLLFYSVGIGQISSEVPQNLSASRPQDRQFILSSKKLLLSDSGFYLCAWSAGTDLQYFGAGTRLSVL.

This rearrangement joins TRBV9 to TRBJ1-2; a weak D match, TRBD1 (6 bases). The CDR3 has 16 amino acids. In germline, CDR1 is SGDLS, CDR2 YYNGEE. V lost 0 bases and J 0 bases, leaving 12 bases between the germline ends. CDR3 sequence reads: CASSVGGGYANYGYTF. In nucleotides, the CDR3 is TGTGCCAGCAGCGTAGGTGGGGGCTACGCTAACTATGGCTACACCTTC.

The chain carries TRBV27 and TRBJ1-5, with unresolved D. The CDR3 runs 15 residues. From germline, CDR1 is MNHEY and CDR2 SMNVEV (reference sequence). The germline V and J ends were trimmed by 0 bases and 4 bases, with 10 bases remaining between them. The CDR3 DNA is TGTGCCAGCAGTTTATCCCCTTGGGCTAATCAGCCCCAGCATTTT. This codes for CASSLSPWANQPQHF.

The table lists this clone with a few counts. This chain uses TRBV18 with TRBJ1-2; the D gene is possibly TRBD1 (6 bases). The CDR3 loop spans 15 amino acids. Trimming took off 4 bases at V and 4 bases at J, with 16 bases between the two ends. Germline CDR1 is KGHSH and CDR2 is LQKENI. In nucleotides, the CDR3 is TGTGCCAGCTCACTAGAACAGGGACCTCTCTATGGCTACACCTTC. It yields the protein CASSLEQGPLYGYTF. The whole variable domain, remainder taken from reference TRBV18 and TRBJ1-2, is NAGVMQNPRHLVRRRGQEARLRCSPMKGHSHVYWYRQLPEEGLKFMVYLQKENIIDESGMPKERFSAEFPKEGPSILRIQQVVRGDSAAYFCASSLEQGPLYGYTFGSGTRLTVV.

This clone was detected once. V is TRBV6-5 and J is TRBJ2-5; 7 bases fit TRBD1. J was trimmed by 3 bases and V by 4 bases; bases with no gene match: 8. The length of the CDR3 is 15 residues. Per germline, CDR1 MNHEY and CDR2 SVGAGI. The CDR3 region has the DNA TGTGCCAGCAGTTTCCCGGGACAGAGGAAAGAGACCCAGTACTTC. Amino acid sequence: CASSFPGQRKETQYF.

In this sample, this clone turned up a few times. The rearrangement joins TRBV5-1 to TRBJ2-5, with D perhaps TRBD1 (6 bases). This CDR3 comprises 15 residues. Trimming stripped 2 bases from V and 5 bases from J, with 16 bases between. The germline gives CDR1 SGHRS, CDR2 YFSETQ. The CDR3 DNA reads TGCGCCAGCAGCTTTGGGCAGGGGTCGTTTGAGACCCAGTACTTC. It codes for CASSFGQGSFETQYF.